This entry lists 21 T cell receptor beta chains sequenced from one sample in a study of radiotherapy plus CTLA-4 blockade in lung cancer (dated by TCRdb to 2017 to 2018). Library preparation was by the immunoSEQ multiplex PCR assay. This immuneACCESS table, as held by TCRdb, lists in-frame sequences with V and J called but not all clones. Of the missing ones, under half trace to an unresolved V gene in checked studies; the others have no known cause. This sample lists around 45,000 clones; 65% to 70% were detected once. The ten largest clonotypes hold 20% to 25% of the sample. Sequencing was performed on peripheral blood, taken from a patient treated with radiotherapy plus ipilimumab. All receptors come from a human donor with non-small cell lung cancer who had a partial response to radiotherapy plus ipilimumab.

This clone was detected a few times. This chain links TRBV7-8 with TRBJ2-3; 8 nucleotides match TRBD2. The V and J ends lost 3 bases and 2 bases, in that order; junction bases with no gene match: 4. In germline, CDR1 is SGHVS, CDR2 FQNEAQ. This CDR3 contains 15 residues. The CDR3 here is CASSFTSGATDTQYF. DNA for the CDR3: TGTGCCAGCAGCTTTACTAGCGGTGCCACAGATACGCAGTATTTT. Full variable domain (remainder filled in from reference TRBV7-8 and TRBJ2-3): GAGVSQSPRYKVAKRGQDVALRCDPISGHVSLFWYQQALGQGPEFLTYFQNEAQLDKSGLPSDRFFAERPEGSVSTLKIQRTQQEDSAVYLCASSFTSGATDTQYFGPGTRLTVL.

The rearrangement links TRBV11-2 to TRBJ2-1; 11 nucleotides line up with TRBD2. The trim removed 5 bases at V and 6 bases at J, leaving 6 bases unmatched. CDR1 is SGHAT, CDR2 FQNNGV, per germline. This CDR3 spans 15 amino acids. CDR3 residues: CASSQGLAVSNEQFF. The DNA of the CDR3 is TGTGCCAGCAGCCAGGGACTAGCGGTCTCCAATGAGCAGTTCTTC.

The chain uses TRBV19 and TRBJ1-1, with D uncertain. V shed 10 bases and J shed 1 base, with 16 bases lying between them. Germline loops: CDR1 LNHDA, CDR2 SQIVND (reference sequence). CDR3 length: 14 residues. CDR3 sequence (DNA): TGTGCCACCTTATCGGTTCTCCCGAACACTGAAGCTTTCTTT. This gives the protein CATLSVLPNTEAFF.

The J gene is TRBJ2-5, the V gene TRBV7-9, with a tentative D call TRBD1 (5 bases). This CDR3 spans 15 amino acids. Trimming took 5 bases from V and 2 from J, leaving 15 bases between them. Germline V gene lookup returns CDR1 SEHNR and CDR2 FQNEAQ (reference sequence). The CDR3 protein is CASSHWQGRQETQYF. The DNA for the CDR3 is TGTGCCAGCAGCCACTGGCAGGGAAGGCAAGAGACCCAGTACTTC. The complete variable domain, with remaining parts taken from reference TRBV7-9 and TRBJ2-5, reads DTGVSQNPRHKITKRGQNVTFRCDPISEHNRLYWYRQTLGQGPEFLTYFQNEAQLEKSRLLSDRFSAERPKGSFSTLEIQRTEQGDSAMYLCASSHWQGRQETQYFGPGTRLLVL.

The chain couples TRBV7-6 to TRBJ2-3; TRBD2 is a possible D gene (7 bases). The CDR3 covers 16 residues. Deletions cut 2 bases from V and 4 bases from J, with 16 bases between. CDR1 is SGHVS, CDR2 FNYEAQ, per germline. CDR3 sequence (DNA): TGTGCCAGCAGCTTACAAAGGGGGGGTCTTCCAGATACGCAGTATTTT. It translates to CASSLQRGGLPDTQYF. The entire variable domain, with the rest obtained from reference TRBV7-6 and TRBJ2-3, is as follows: GAGVSQSPRYKVTKRGQDVALRCDPISGHVSLYWYRQALGQGPEFLTYFNYEAQQDKSGLPNDRFSAERPEGSISTLTIQRTEQRDSAMYRCASSLQRGGLPDTQYFGPGTRLTVL.

The genes are TRBV7-2 and TRBJ2-3; D is unclear. The V gene's germline CDR1 is SGHTA and CDR2 FQGNSA. V lost 3 bases and J lost 0, with 10 bases in between. This CDR3 region has 15 residues. The CDR3 sequence: CASSFDGGSTDTQYF. DNA for the CDR3: TGTGCCAGCAGCTTCGATGGCGGTAGCACAGATACGCAGTATTTT.

The gene calls are TRBV5-4 and TRBJ1-4; tentative D call: TRBD1 (5 bases). The CDR3 loop spans 15 amino acids. Deletions cut 4 bases from V and 0 bases from J, with 10 bases between. The V gene's germline CDR1 is SGHNT and CDR2 YYREEE (reference sequence). The CDR3 is CASSIGHSTNEKLFF. CDR3 DNA: TGTGCCAGCAGCATCGGACATTCAACTAATGAAAAACTGTTTTTT.

V is TRBV19 and J is TRBJ1-2, with 7 bases aligning to TRBD1. From germline, CDR1 is LNHDA and CDR2 SQIVND (reference sequence). The V and J ends lost 3 bases and 4 bases, in that order; junction bases with no gene match: 14. CDR3 length: 17 residues. The chain's CDR3 is CASSISPVGGGGYGYTF. The DNA of the CDR3 is TGTGCCAGTAGTATCTCCCCCGTCGGAGGGGGCGGCTATGGCTACACCTTC.

Regarding this clone: Within the sample, other DNA sequences also encode this same CDR3. The V and J genes are TRBV16 and TRBJ2-7; a possible D gene is TRBD1 (5 bases). This CDR3 comprises 14 residues. Germline V gene data show CDR1 as KGHSY and CDR2 as FQNENV. V was shortened by 6 bases and J by 8 bases, with 20 bases between the two germline ends. The CDR3 spells CASRGQTGTSQQYF. For the CDR3, the DNA is TGTGCCAGCAGGGGGCAAACTGGCACCTCTCAGCAGTACTTC.

The chain carries TRBV7-2 and TRBJ2-5, with D hard to call. This CDR3 contains 13 residues. Looked up from germline, CDR1 is SGHTA and CDR2 is FQGNSA. Trimming stripped 4 bases from V and 2 bases from J, with 8 bases between. The CDR3 is CASSSVWQETQYF. For the CDR3, the DNA is TGTGCCAGCAGCTCGGTCTGGCAAGAGACCCAGTACTTC.

By frequency in the sample, this clone is medium-sized (0.01 to 0.1%). The V gene is TRBV14, the J gene TRBJ2-1; 9 bases match TRBD2. The CDR3 is 15 amino acids. Germline V gives CDR1 SGHDN, CDR2 FVKESK. The V segment lost 1 base and the J segment 7 bases; nucleotides outside the gene matches: 5. The CDR3 reads CASSQAAGGPNEQFF. As DNA, the CDR3 is TGTGCCAGCAGCCAAGCGGCGGGAGGGCCGAATGAGCAGTTCTTC.

The chain's CDR3 is CASSYRGLWNEQFF. CDR3 in DNA: TGTGCCAGCAGTTACAGGGGGCTTTGGAATGAGCAGTTCTTC. The chain is built from TRBV6-5 and TRBJ2-1; 7 positions match TRBD1. The CDR3 has 14 residues. Trimming took 2 bases from V and 7 from J; bases not matched to a gene: 5. In germline, CDR1 is MNHEY, CDR2 SVGAGI.

The chain recombines TRBV2 with TRBJ1-4, with 7 positions matching TRBD1. The CDR3 consists of 15 residues. CDR1 is SNHLY, CDR2 FYNNEI, per germline. V was pared by 8 bases and J by 0 bases, with 6 bases of the junction left unmatched. Here the CDR3 DNA reads TGTGCCAGCCGACAGGGAAGTGCAACTAATGAAAAACTGTTTTTT. Translation: CASRQGSATNEKLFF.

This clone has only a few counts. The V call is TRBV6-1, the J call TRBJ2-2; D remains ambiguous. Between the trimmed V and J ends, which lost 7 bases and 5 bases, there was a span of 5 bases. This CDR3 spans 11 amino acids. Germline CDR1 and CDR2: MNHNS and SASEGT. The CDR3 is CASTTTGELFF. CDR3 DNA: TGTGCCAGCACCACAACCGGGGAGCTGTTTTTT.

J is TRBJ1-1 and V is TRBV19; D remains unclear. CDR3 length: 12 residues. V lost 8 bases and J 1 base, leaving 8 bases between the germline ends. Germline CDR1 and CDR2: LNHDA and SQIVND (reference sequence). Here the CDR3 reads CASAKKNTEAFF. In DNA form, the CDR3 reads TGTGCCAGTGCGAAAAAGAACACTGAAGCTTTCTTT. The full variable domain, with the rest looked up from reference TRBV19 and TRBJ1-1, is DGGITQSPKYLFRKEGQNVTLSCEQNLNHDAMYWYRQDPGQGLRLIYYSQIVNDFQKGDIAEGYSVSREKKESFPLTVTSAQKNPTAFYLCASAKKNTEAFFGQGTRLTVV.

V is TRBV6-1 and J is TRBJ2-7; D might be TRBD1 (5 bases). The V and J ends lost 1 base and 0 bases respectively, with 16 bases between them. This CDR3 spans 17 amino acids. Germline V gene lookup returns CDR1 MNHNS and CDR2 SASEGT. In nucleotides, the CDR3 is TGTGCCAGCAGTGAAGGGACAATGAAAGCCAGCTCCTACGAGCAGTACTTC. This codes for CASSEGTMKASSYEQYF.

This sequence joins TRBV10-3 and TRBJ1-1; no reliable D call. Deletions cut 3 bases from V and 3 bases from J, with 11 bases between. The CDR3 is 14 residues long. Looked up from germline, CDR1 is ENHRY and CDR2 is SYGVKD. CDR3 nucleotides: TGTGCCATCAGTGATCACGAGTCGTACACTGAAGCTTTCTTT. Its translation is CAISDHESYTEAFF.

The CDR3 loop is CASSLTGSFGDQPQHF. The CDR3 nucleotides read TGTGCCAGCTCACTCACAGGATCTTTTGGGGATCAGCCCCAGCATTTT. The chain couples TRBV18 to TRBJ1-5; D may be TRBD1 (5 bases). The ends were cut back, 4 bases at V and 5 bases at J, with 18 bases in the middle. Germline assignment: CDR1 KGHSH and CDR2 LQKENI. The CDR3 length is 16 residues. The full variable domain, in which reference TRBV18 and TRBJ1-5 provide the parts outside the CDR3, is NAGVMQNPRHLVRRRGQEARLRCSPMKGHSHVYWYRQLPEEGLKFMVYLQKENIIDESGMPKERFSAEFPKEGPSILRIQQVVRGDSAAYFCASSLTGSFGDQPQHFGDGTRLSIL.

The count of this clone is one. This chain links TRBV19 with TRBJ1-3; the D gene is possibly TRBD1 (5 bases). V gave up 4 bases and J gave up 4 bases, with 14 bases separating them. Germline values: CDR1 LNHDA, CDR2 SQIVND (reference sequence). This CDR3 is 15 amino acids long. Written as DNA, the CDR3 is TGTGCCAGTAGTAGGGGCCAGGGTTCCGGAAACACCATATATTTT. Translation: CASSRGQGSGNTIYF.

This chain links TRBV6-6 with TRBJ2-7, with TRBD2 identical over 10 bases. The length of the CDR3 is 14 residues. V trimming: 8 bases; J trimming: 4 bases; junction bases outside the gene matches: 8. Germline CDR1 and CDR2: MNHNY and SVGAGI (reference sequence). This CDR3 reads CASVRLAGEYEQYF. The CDR3 DNA reads TGTGCCAGCGTTCGGCTAGCGGGAGAGTACGAGCAGTACTTC.

The V gene is TRBV5-1, the J gene TRBJ2-2, with unresolved D. Germline V gives CDR1 SGHRS, CDR2 YFSETQ. The CDR3 contains 14 residues. V lost 6 bases, J lost 0 bases, and 9 bases lay in between. The DNA of the CDR3 is TGCGCCAGCAAGTCGACATCGAACACCGGGGAGCTGTTTTTT. Translated: CASKSTSNTGELFF.